The sample holds many counts of the clone carrying this T cell receptor beta chain. TCRdb recomputed calls from the 5' RACE reads with MiXCR, one row per CDR3 protein. Of over 55,000 distinct CDR3 sequences listed, 12% are singletons. The data were obtained in a study of early T cells in non-severe SARS-CoV-2 infection. Study-wide background: Sequencing of bulk RNA from unsorted whole blood was done, without chain pairing.

The CDR3 sequence is 16 residues long. Germline V lookup: CDR1 SEHNR, CDR2 FQNEAQ (reference sequence). J gave up 4 bases and V 4 bases, and 8 bases lay outside the gene matches. The specimen sequenced was whole blood. The chain has TRBV7-9 and TRBJ2-7; 12 nucleotides match TRBD2. The source is an adult who was a healthcare worker with PCR-confirmed SARS-CoV-2 infection or an uninfected control (not recorded which). The CDR3 DNA reads as TGTGCCAGCAGCTCCACTAGCGGGAGGAATATTTACGAGCAGTACTTC. Its protein is CASSSTSGRNIYEQYF.